The 24 T cell receptor beta chains reported below all come from one sample, sequenced in a study of blood T cell repertoires in COVID-19. Only in-frame clones appear in the TCRdb table, and some are missing; sequencing was by immunoSEQ multiplex PCR. Among 300,000 to 400,000 clones, around nine tenths were seen once, and the ten largest hold 4%. Material: peripheral blood. All receptors derive from a woman in her forties or fifties with active or convalescent COVID-19.

CDR3 loop: CASSQDRENSPLHF. The CDR3, as DNA: TGTGCCAGCAGCCAAGACAGGGAGAATTCACCCCTCCACTTT. The rearrangement joins TRBV27 to TRBJ1-6; 7 bases fit TRBD1. J was trimmed by 7 bases and V by 6 bases; bases with no gene match: 6. The CDR3 extends over 14 amino acids. Germline V lookup: CDR1 MNHEY, CDR2 SMNVEV (reference sequence).

The chain recombines TRBV3-1 (or the pseudogene TRBV3-2) with TRBJ1-2, with 7 bases lining up with TRBD1. The junction had 2 bases not matched to a gene; V was cut back by 6 bases and J by 4 bases. CDR1 LGHDT and CDR2 YNNKEL come from the germline V gene (reference sequence). There are 12 residues in the CDR3. CDR3 in amino acids: CASRRTGYGYTF. The DNA for the CDR3 is TGTGCCAGCAGACGGACAGGCTATGGCTACACCTTC.

The chain combines TRBV10-3 with TRBJ2-7; 8 bases are a match to TRBD2. Losses at the gene ends were 0 bases for V and 2 bases for J; bases not matched to a gene: 3. The CDR3 has 15 residues. Germline CDR1 is ENHRY and CDR2 is SYGVKD. This chain's CDR3 is CAISESLAGTYEQYF. For the CDR3, the DNA is TGTGCCATCAGTGAGTCCCTAGCGGGTACCTACGAGCAGTACTTC.

The rearrangement uses TRBV19 and TRBJ2-2; TRBD1 aligns across 9 bases. CDR3 length: 18 amino acids. In germline, CDR1 is LNHDA, CDR2 SQIVND (reference sequence). J lost 1 base, V lost 4 bases, and 10 bases had no gene match. CDR3 coding DNA: TGTGCCAGTAGTAAGACCGGGACAGGGTTTAAGAACACCGGGGAGCTGTTTTTT. This encodes CASSKTGTGFKNTGELFF.

This clone appeared once. The chain links TRBV4-2 to TRBJ1-2; D remains ambiguous. The CDR3 sequence is 12 residues long. The V gene lost 0 bases and the J gene lost 7 bases, with 6 bases spanning the gap. Germline assignment: CDR1 LGHNA and CDR2 YNFKEQ. CDR3 DNA sequence: TGTGCCAGCAGCCAAGACGGTGGTGGCTACACCTTC. Amino acid sequence: CASSQDGGGYTF.

This clone was counted only a few times. The V gene is TRBV9, the J gene TRBJ2-7; TRBD2 agrees at 13 bases. Looked up from germline, CDR1 is SGDLS and CDR2 is YYNGEE. This CDR3 is built from 17 residues. Trimming removed 0 bases from V and 7 bases from J; junction bases left unmatched: 10. CDR3 amino acids: CASSVDPGLAGSGEQYF. The DNA for the CDR3 is TGTGCCAGCAGCGTAGACCCGGGACTAGCGGGATCCGGTGAGCAGTACTTC.

J is TRBJ1-2 and V is TRBV27; 7 bases agree with TRBD1. The ends lost 6 bases at V and 10 bases at J; junction bases unmatched: 11. Per the germline V gene, CDR1 is MNHEY and CDR2 is SMNVEV (reference sequence). The CDR3 has 13 residues. This chain's CDR3 is CASSEDRAADYTF. DNA for the CDR3: TGTGCCAGCAGCGAAGACAGGGCCGCTGACTACACCTTC.

The chain recombines TRBV2 with TRBJ1-2, with 9 nucleotides matching TRBD1. V shed 8 bases, J shed 2 bases, and the junction held 6 bases outside the gene matches. Germline-derived CDR1 and CDR2 are SNHLY and FYNNEI. There are 14 residues in the CDR3. CDR3 in DNA: TGTGCCAGCGGGGGTGACAGGGGGAACTATGGCTACACCTTC. It encodes CASGGDRGNYGYTF.

The chain links TRBV11-3 to TRBJ2-5; D might be TRBD1 (6 bases). The CDR3 runs to 13 residues. V lost 1 base to trimming and J lost 5 bases, with 8 bases between them. Germline CDR1 SGHNT, CDR2 YENEEA. The CDR3 DNA follows: TGTGCCAGCAGCTTAGTGAGGGGGGAGACCCAGTACTTC. Its protein product is CASSLVRGETQYF.

The rearrangement uses TRBV11-3 and TRBJ2-2; possibly TRBD2 for D (7 bases). This CDR3 is 19 amino acids long. Trimming removed 5 bases from V and 0 bases from J, with 22 bases in between. Germline CDR1 is SGHNT and CDR2 is YENEEA. CDR3 DNA sequence: TGTGCCAGCAGCACCCGGTGGGGGGGCCCTAACCCGAACACCGGGGAGCTGTTTTTT. Amino acids: CASSTRWGGPNPNTGELFF.

This chain uses TRBV18 with TRBJ2-5, with TRBD1 matching over 7 bases. This CDR3 region has 15 residues. The germline V gene encodes CDR1 KGHSH and CDR2 LQKENI. The J segment lost 2 bases and the V segment lost 1 base, leaving 4 bases of the junction unmatched. In DNA form, the CDR3 reads TGTGCCAGCTCACCACTGGGACAGAGACAAGAGACCCAGTACTTC. Translating it yields CASSPLGQRQETQYF.

This clone was detected once. The CDR3 DNA is TGTGCCAGCAGCTTAGGTACAGGGCTCACTGAAGCTTTCTTT. Translating it yields CASSLGTGLTEAFF. The V call is TRBV7-8, the J call TRBJ1-1; a possible D gene is TRBD1 (6 bases). This CDR3 comprises 14 residues. The germline V and J ends were trimmed by 1 base and 4 bases, with 10 bases remaining between them. CDR1 and CDR2 from the germline V gene are SGHVS and FQNEAQ.

This chain links TRBV9 with TRBJ2-5; D may be TRBD2 (6 bases). The CDR3 consists of 15 residues. V lost 4 bases and J 2 bases, leaving 15 bases between the germline ends. CDR1 is SGDLS and CDR2 is YYNGEE in the germline V gene. The CDR3 nucleotides are TGTGCCAGCAGCCGCCTCGGGACTGTACAAGAGACCCAGTACTTC. This codes for CASSRLGTVQETQYF.

This clone was counted between two and nine times. The V gene is TRBV2, the J gene TRBJ2-7; possible D gene TRBD1, 6 bases. Germline CDR1 reads SNHLY; CDR2 reads FYNNEI. The CDR3 spans 13 residues. V lost 5 bases to trimming and J lost 5 bases, with 13 bases between them. CDR3 in amino acids: CASSLPQGNEQYF. The DNA for the CDR3 is TGTGCCAGCAGTTTACCTCAGGGGAACGAGCAGTACTTC.

The chain links TRBV19 to TRBJ2-5, with 7 bases aligning to TRBD1. Per the germline V gene, CDR1 is LNHDA and CDR2 is SQIVND (reference sequence). The CDR3 runs to 17 residues. The ends lost 0 bases at V and 2 bases at J; junction bases unmatched: 9. CDR3 coding DNA: TGTGCCAGTAGTATAGATCCCAGGACAGGACCACAAGAGACCCAGTACTTC. Translation gives CASSIDPRTGPQETQYF.

The genes are TRBV5-8 and TRBJ2-7, with 9 bases identical to TRBD1. CDR3 length: 16 residues. Trimming removed 4 bases from V and 2 bases from J; junction bases left unmatched: 10. The V gene's germline CDR1 is SGHTS and CDR2 YDEGEE. This CDR3 is CASSAENTGGPYEQYF. DNA for the CDR3: TGTGCCAGCAGCGCCGAAAATACAGGGGGCCCCTACGAGCAGTACTTC.

V is TRBV7-6 and J is TRBJ1-5; the match to TRBD1 covers 7 bases. Per germline, CDR1 SGHVS and CDR2 FNYEAQ. V trimming: 5 bases; J trimming: 0 bases; junction bases outside the gene matches: 4. This CDR3 contains 15 residues. CDR3 sequence (DNA): TGTGCCAGCAGCCCTGACAGGGTTAGCAATCAGCCCCAGCATTTT. It specifies CASSPDRVSNQPQHF.

This rearrangement joins TRBV7-9 to TRBJ1-4; 9 nucleotides match TRBD1. Germline V lookup: CDR1 SEHNR, CDR2 FQNEAQ (reference sequence). The CDR3 totals 16 residues. The trim removed 1 base at V and 8 bases at J, leaving 8 bases unmatched. CDR3 DNA: TGTGCCAGCAGCTTAGGATCCGGGACAGGGCGCGAAAAACTGTTTTTT. Translating it yields CASSLGSGTGREKLFF.

The chain joins TRBV4-3 to TRBJ2-1; TRBD2 agrees at 10 bases. The CDR3 totals 17 residues. Germline V gives CDR1 LGHNA, CDR2 YSLEER. The J segment lost 3 bases and the V segment lost 3 bases, leaving 8 bases of the junction unmatched. The DNA of the CDR3 is TGCGCCAGCAGCCATGACGGGACTAGCGACCTCTACAATGAGCAGTTCTTC. It is translated as CASSHDGTSDLYNEQFF.

In nucleotides, the CDR3 is TGTGCCAGCAGCTTACGGACAGGGGGCGCAGAGACCCAGTACTTC. This encodes CASSLRTGGAETQYF. V and J are TRBV5-4 and TRBJ2-5, with 11 bases aligning to TRBD1. The trim removed 2 bases at V and 4 bases at J, leaving 4 bases unmatched. Germline V CDR1 and CDR2: SGHNT, YYREEE (reference sequence). The length of the CDR3 is 15 residues.

This chain joins TRBV13 and TRBJ2-6, with 9 bases fitting TRBD1. The CDR3 is 17 residues long. Looked up from germline, CDR1 is PRHDT and CDR2 is FYEKMQ (reference sequence). The J segment lost 4 bases and the V segment lost 5 bases, leaving 9 bases of the junction unmatched. CDR3 coding DNA: TGTGCCAGCAGCCGAGACAGGGGGAAACCGGGGGCCAACGTCCTGACTTTC. Translating gives CASSRDRGKPGANVLTF.

As DNA, the CDR3 is TGTGCCAGCAGCCGGGACGGACTCAATCAGCCCCAGCATTTT. Translation: CASSRDGLNQPQHF. The V and J genes are TRBV7-8 and TRBJ1-5; perhaps TRBD1 as D (5 bases). Germline assignment: CDR1 SGHVS and CDR2 FQNEAQ. V was clipped by 5 bases and J by 3 bases, with 11 bases between them. The CDR3 is made up of 14 amino acids.

The V and J genes are TRBV6-2 or TRBV6-3 and TRBJ1-2; D not resolved. This CDR3 has 14 amino acids. V lost 2 bases to trimming and J lost 8 bases, with 15 bases between them. The germline V gene encodes CDR1 MNHEY and CDR2 SVGEGT. CDR3 nucleotide sequence: TGTGCCAGCAGTTACGAAGGAGTCCCCCCGGGCTACACCTTC. Protein: CASSYEGVPPGYTF.

CDR3 protein: CASSPWDRSSYEQYF. The CDR3 nucleotides read TGTGCCAGCAGCCCTTGGGACAGGAGCTCCTACGAGCAGTACTTC. V usage is TRBV11-2 and J usage is TRBJ2-7, with TRBD1 matching over 8 bases. Per the germline V gene, CDR1 is SGHAT and CDR2 is FQNNGV. The length of the CDR3 is 15 residues. V gave up 5 bases and J gave up 0 bases; unmatched junction bases: 6.